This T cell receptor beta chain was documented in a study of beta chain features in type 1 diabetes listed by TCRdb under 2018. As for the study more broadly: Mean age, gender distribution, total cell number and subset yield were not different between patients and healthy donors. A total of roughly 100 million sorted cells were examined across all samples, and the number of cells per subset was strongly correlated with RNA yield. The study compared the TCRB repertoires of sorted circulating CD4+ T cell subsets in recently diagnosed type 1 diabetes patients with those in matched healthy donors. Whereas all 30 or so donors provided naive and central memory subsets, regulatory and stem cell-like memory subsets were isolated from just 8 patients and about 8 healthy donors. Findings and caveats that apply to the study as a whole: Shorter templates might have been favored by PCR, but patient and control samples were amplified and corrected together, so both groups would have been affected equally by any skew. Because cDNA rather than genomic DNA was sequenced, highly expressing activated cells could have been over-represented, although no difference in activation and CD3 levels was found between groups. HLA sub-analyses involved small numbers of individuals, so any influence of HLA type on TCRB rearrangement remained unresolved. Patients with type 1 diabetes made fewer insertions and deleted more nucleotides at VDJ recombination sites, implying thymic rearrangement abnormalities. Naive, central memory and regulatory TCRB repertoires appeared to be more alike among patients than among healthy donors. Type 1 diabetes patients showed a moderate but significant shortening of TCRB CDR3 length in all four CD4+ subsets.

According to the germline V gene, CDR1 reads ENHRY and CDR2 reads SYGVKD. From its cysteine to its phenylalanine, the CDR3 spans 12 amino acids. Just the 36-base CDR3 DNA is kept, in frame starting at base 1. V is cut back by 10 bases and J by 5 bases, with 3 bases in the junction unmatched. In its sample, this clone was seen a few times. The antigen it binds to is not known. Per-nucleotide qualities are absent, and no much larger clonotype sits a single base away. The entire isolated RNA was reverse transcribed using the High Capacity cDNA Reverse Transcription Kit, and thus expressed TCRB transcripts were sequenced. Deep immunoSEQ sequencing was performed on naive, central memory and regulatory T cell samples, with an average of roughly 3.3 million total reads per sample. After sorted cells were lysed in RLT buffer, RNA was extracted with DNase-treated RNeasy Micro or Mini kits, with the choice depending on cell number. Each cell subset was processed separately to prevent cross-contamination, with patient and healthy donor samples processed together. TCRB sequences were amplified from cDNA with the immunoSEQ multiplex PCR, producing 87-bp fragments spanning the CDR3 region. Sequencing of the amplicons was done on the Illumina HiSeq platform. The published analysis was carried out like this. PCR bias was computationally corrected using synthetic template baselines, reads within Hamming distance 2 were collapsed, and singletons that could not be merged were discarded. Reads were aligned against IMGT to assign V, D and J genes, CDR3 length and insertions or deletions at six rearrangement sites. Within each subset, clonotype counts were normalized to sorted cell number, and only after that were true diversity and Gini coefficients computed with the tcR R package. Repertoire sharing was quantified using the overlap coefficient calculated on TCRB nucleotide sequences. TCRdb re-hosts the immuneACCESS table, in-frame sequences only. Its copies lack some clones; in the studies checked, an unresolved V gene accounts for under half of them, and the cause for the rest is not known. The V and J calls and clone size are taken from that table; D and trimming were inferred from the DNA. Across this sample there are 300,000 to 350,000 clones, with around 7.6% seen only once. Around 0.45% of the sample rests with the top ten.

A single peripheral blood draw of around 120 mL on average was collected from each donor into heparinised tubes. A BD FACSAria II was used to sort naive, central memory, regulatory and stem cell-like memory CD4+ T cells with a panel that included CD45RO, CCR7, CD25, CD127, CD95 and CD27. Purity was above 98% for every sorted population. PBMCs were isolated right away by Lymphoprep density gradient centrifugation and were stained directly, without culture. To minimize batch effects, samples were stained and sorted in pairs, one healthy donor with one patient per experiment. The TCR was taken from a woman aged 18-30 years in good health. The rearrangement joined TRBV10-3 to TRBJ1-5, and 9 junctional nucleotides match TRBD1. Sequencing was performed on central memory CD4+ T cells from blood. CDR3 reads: CATRQGDQPQHF. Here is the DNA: TGTGCCACCAGACAGGGGGATCAGCCCCAGCATTTT.